One sample yielded the 7 T cell receptor beta chains listed below, sequenced in a study of spatial heterogeneity in lung cancer. MiXCR, applied by TCRdb to the 5' RACE reads, yields one record per CDR3 protein. Seen here are about 5,600 distinct CDR3 sequences, about 8% observed once, and the top ten hold 28%. Overall study findings and caveats: Within tumors, counts of expanded alpha and beta TCRs tracked tumor mutation counts.

The antigens for these receptors are not known. Time point noted: sample taken at primary tumor resection. The sample here was lung tumor tissue, taken at surgery. The receptors were gathered from a female donor with early-stage non-small cell lung cancer.

Comment on this clonotype: This beta chain slipped into a library made for alpha chains as a stray read, so its size is not meaningful. The CDR3 protein is CASSRSIRLSNEKLFF. The CDR3 nucleotides read TGCGCCAGCAGTCGAAGCATCAGGCTATCTAATGAAAAACTGTTTTTT. This chain connects TRBV23-1 to TRBJ1-4; D is ambiguous. TRBV23-1 belongs to the ORF category, with a function that is uncertain. This CDR3 has 16 amino acids. Trimming removed 4 bases from V and 3 bases from J, with 15 bases in between.

This clonotype ranks as medium-sized. This beta chain is off target for a library built for alpha chains, so its abundance means little. This chain uses TRBV5-8 with TRBJ2-5, with 10 bases lining up with TRBD1. The trim removed 4 bases at V and 2 bases at J, leaving 8 bases unmatched. This CDR3 is 16 amino acids long. Germline CDR1 SGHTS, CDR2 YDEGEE. CDR3 residues: CASSPGTGALQETQYF. CDR3 sequence (DNA): TGTGCCAGCAGCCCCGGGACAGGGGCCCTACAAGAGACCCAGTACTTC.

This clonotype has at least ten counts. A junction boundary mismatches the germline segment, possibly from a read error. This beta chain represents an off-target read in a library built for alpha chains; its size is of limited meaning. The chain joins TRBV6-2 or TRBV6-3 to TRBJ2-7, with 7 bases identical to TRBD1. The CDR3 loop spans 10 amino acids. The germline gives CDR1 MNHEY, CDR2 SVGEGT. DNA for the CDR3: TGTGCCGCCGGACTGAGAGGGGGCAGCTTC. Residues: CAAGLRGGSF.

This clonotype appeared many times. Because this beta chain is a stray read in a library intended to capture alpha chains, its abundance should not be given much weight. CDR3 coding DNA: TGTGCCAGCAGTTTGGGCTCCTACAATGAGCAGTTCTTC. It translates to CASSLGSYNEQFF. V is TRBV12-3 or TRBV12-4 and J is TRBJ2-1; D ambiguous. This CDR3 has 13 amino acids. Trimming cost V 3 bases and J 0 bases, with 3 bases left between them.

This clonotype was seen repeatedly, ten times or more. This beta chain came through as a stray read in a library set up for alpha chains, and its size says little. The CDR3 DNA is TGCAGTGCTAAGGGACTAGCGGGGCACACAGATACGCAGTATTTT. Encoded protein: CSAKGLAGHTDTQYF. The chain employs TRBV20-1 and TRBJ2-3; 13 bases fit TRBD2. The V and J ends lost 4 bases and 2 bases, in that order; junction bases with no gene match: 3. The CDR3 contains 15 residues. Germline CDR1 and CDR2: DFQATT and SNEGSKA (reference sequence).

This clonotype appeared a few times. The library was designed around alpha chains, so this beta chain is a stray read whose abundance carries little weight. J is TRBJ1-2 and V is TRBV7-2, with unresolved D. This CDR3 comprises 13 residues. The germline V gene has CDR1 SGHTA and CDR2 FQGNSA. The germline V and J ends were trimmed by 7 bases and 6 bases, with 15 bases remaining between them. Here the CDR3 reads CASNPTRLHGYTF. CDR3 in DNA: TGTGCCAGCAACCCTACTAGGCTCCATGGCTACACCTTC. Together with reference TRBV7-2 and TRBJ1-2, the CDR3 gives the full variable domain: GAGVSQSPSNKVTEKGKDVELRCDPISGHTALYWYRQSLGQGLEFLIYFQGNSAPDKSGLPSDRFSAERTGGSVSTLTIQRTQQEDSAVYLCASNPTRLHGYTFGSGTRLTVV.

This clonotype showed up many times. The library was built for alpha chains, so this beta chain is an off-target read and its size means little. The gene calls are TRBV7-2 and TRBJ2-7; D remains unclear. Per germline, CDR1 SGHTA and CDR2 FQGNSA. This CDR3 has 13 amino acids. V was shortened by 0 bases and J by 1 base, with 4 bases between the two germline ends. CDR3 residues: CASSLAGSYEQYF. Written as DNA, the CDR3 is TGTGCCAGCAGCTTAGCAGGGTCCTACGAGCAGTACTTC.